This T cell receptor beta chain was sequenced for a study of blood T cell repertoires in COVID-19 (dated by TCRdb to 2018 to 2020). Describing the broader study: The collaborator samples originated in the United States, Italy and Spain and spanned the acute and convalescent phases of COVID-19. HLA class I and class II types, where available, came from metadata supplied by the sample provider rather than from assay-based typing. Subjects who had been exposed to COVID-19, were actively infected with it, or had recovered from it provided the deeply sampled blood TCRbeta repertoires that made up the dataset. A de-identified subject ID, COVID-19 status, age in years and sex were almost always included in the sample metadata. The repertoires were released in a freely available public database intended as a resource for research on the immune response to SARS-CoV-2. The prospective study material was composed of cDNA or gDNA derived from T cells, B-cell-depleted T cells, or PBMCs. Samples came from the ongoing ImmuneRACE study (first 160 participants) plus 1,254 subjects from 6 global collaborators.

TCRbeta CDR3 regions were amplified from genomic DNA by means of the immunoSEQ Assay, a bias-controlled multiplex PCR. The published analysis was carried out like this. Nucleated cell counts per sample were estimated from amplification of reference gene primers within the assay. Sequence reads were collapsed and filtered to measure the absolute abundance of every unique TCRbeta CDR3 rearrangement. Productive Simpson clonality was computed per sample as the square root of Simpson's diversity index over productive rearrangements. Entries here come from immuneACCESS through TCRdb and include only in-frame sequences with V and J called. Some clones fail to appear in such tables; in the studies checked, an unresolved V gene covers under half of the shortfall, and the cause of the remainder is unknown. The V and J calls and the clone size are those of that table, but D and trimming were determined from the DNA. For this sample the table gives about 130,000 clones, of which 90% were detected only once. Less than 5% of the sample is in the top ten clones.

One collaborating source in Seattle enrolled patients while the patients were actively infected and followed the patients over time throughout the course of disease. The collaborating institutions used their own protocols to collect whole blood in K2EDTA tubes. For TCRbeta analysis, collaborators shipped samples as frozen whole blood, isolated PBMCs, or DNA extracted from either of those sample types. Concerning this clone itself: Its cognate antigen has yet to be identified. Base qualities are missing; no much larger clone stands one base away.

Here is what the overall study found, with its caveats: The quantity of clinical and demographic metadata differed by source and by participant and was supplied without curation.

Deletion took 1 base off V and 7 bases off J, with a span of 16 bases between the germline ends. The CDR3 sequence holds 15 residues, the cysteine and phenylalanine included. Only the CDR3 DNA stays, 45 bases, in frame from base 1. The germline V gene gives CDR1 as KGHSH and CDR2 as LQKENI. This sequence originates from a man aged 55 to 70 with COVID-19, enrolled during active disease. The sequencing input was peripheral blood. The chain couples TRBV18 to TRBJ1-2, with the identity of the D gene unclear. CDR3 protein: CASSPLIRELSGYTF. In nucleotide form, the sequence is TGTGCCAGCTCACCACTTATCCGGGAGCTCTCTGGCTACACCTTC.